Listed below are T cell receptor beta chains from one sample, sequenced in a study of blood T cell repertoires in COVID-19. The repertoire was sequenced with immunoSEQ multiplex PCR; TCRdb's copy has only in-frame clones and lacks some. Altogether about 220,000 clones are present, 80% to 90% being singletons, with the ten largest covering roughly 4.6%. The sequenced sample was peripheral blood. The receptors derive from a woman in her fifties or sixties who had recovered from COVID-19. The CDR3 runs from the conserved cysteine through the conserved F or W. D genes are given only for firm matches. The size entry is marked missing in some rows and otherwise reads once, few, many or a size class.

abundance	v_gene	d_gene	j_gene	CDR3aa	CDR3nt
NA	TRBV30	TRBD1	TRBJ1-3	CAWSPGQAYGNTIYF	TGTGCCTGGAGTCCGGGACAGGCATATGGAAACACCATATATTTT
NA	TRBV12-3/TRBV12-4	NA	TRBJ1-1	CATSRDNRVAFF	TGTGCCACCTCCCGGGACAATAGAGTAGCTTTCTTT
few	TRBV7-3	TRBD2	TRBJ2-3	CASSLFGVAGVGDTQYF	TGTGCCAGCAGCTTATTTGGGGTAGCGGGGGTCGGGGATACGCAGTATTTT
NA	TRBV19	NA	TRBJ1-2	CASSVRTTIYGYTF	TGTGCCAGTAGCGTTCGGACAACCATCTATGGCTACACCTTC
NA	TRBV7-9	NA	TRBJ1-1	CASSPTFGDTEAFF	TGTGCCAGCAGCCCCACATTCGGGGACACTGAAGCTTTCTTT
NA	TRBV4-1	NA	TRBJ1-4	CPPSRQYSANEKLFF	TGCCCCCCCAGCCGACAGTATTCCGCTAATGAAAAACTGTTTTTT
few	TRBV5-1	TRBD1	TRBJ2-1	CASSVGGQGFLGAYEQFF	TGCGCCAGCAGCGTTGGTGGACAGGGGTTCTTGGGTGCCTATGAGCAGTTCTTC
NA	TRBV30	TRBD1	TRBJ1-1	CAWGTGALLNTEAFF	TGTGCCTGGGGGACAGGGGCGCTCCTGAACACTGAAGCTTTCTTT
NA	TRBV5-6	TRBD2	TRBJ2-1	CASSRSGGGNYNEQFF	TGTGCCAGCAGCAGGTCGGGCGGGGGGAACTACAATGAGCAGTTCTTC
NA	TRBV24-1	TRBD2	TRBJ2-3	CATGRTSEDTQYF	TGTGCCACGGGACGGACTAGTGAAGATACGCAGTATTTT
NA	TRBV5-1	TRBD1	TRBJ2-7	CASSRTSGTDYGQYF	TGCGCCAGCAGCAGAACCTCCGGGACAGATTACGGACAGTACTTC
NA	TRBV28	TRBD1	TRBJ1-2	CASRTGANYGYTF	TGTGCCAGCAGGACAGGGGCTAACTATGGCTACACCTTC
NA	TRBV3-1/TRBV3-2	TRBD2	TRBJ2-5	CASSPTSGGVGQETQYF	TGTGCCAGCAGCCCGACTAGCGGGGGAGTGGGACAAGAGACCCAGTACTTC
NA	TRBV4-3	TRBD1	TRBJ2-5	CASSQSQGAWAQYF	TGCGCCAGCAGCCAATCCCAGGGGGCATGGGCCCAGTACTTC
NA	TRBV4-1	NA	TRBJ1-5	CASSQVDRLDQPQHF	TGCGCCAGCAGCCAAGTGGACAGACTGGATCAGCCCCAGCATTTT
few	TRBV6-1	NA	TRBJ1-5	CASSDQGKSNQPQHF	TGTGCCAGCAGTGATCAGGGGAAAAGCAATCAGCCCCAGCATTTT
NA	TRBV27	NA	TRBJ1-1	CASSNYRHTEAFF	TGTGCCAGCAGTAATTACAGGCACACTGAAGCTTTCTTT
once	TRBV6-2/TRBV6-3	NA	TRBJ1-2	CASSQTGRAGYTF	TGTGCCAGCAGCCAAACAGGGAGGGCTGGCTACACCTTC
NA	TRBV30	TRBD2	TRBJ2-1	CAWSRGGLYNEQFF	TGTGCCTGGAGTCGGGGGGGCCTTTACAATGAGCAGTTCTTC
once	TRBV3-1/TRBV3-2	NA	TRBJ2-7	CASSPAWKGVYEQYF	TGTGCCAGCAGCCCTGCGTGGAAGGGGGTCTACGAGCAGTACTTC
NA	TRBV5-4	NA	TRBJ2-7	CASSQARGQGTYEQYF	TGTGCCAGCAGCCAGGCGCGGGGGCAGGGGACCTACGAGCAGTACTTC
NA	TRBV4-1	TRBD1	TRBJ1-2	CASSQGRGQGGGYTF	TGCGCCAGCAGCCAAGGGCGGGGACAGGGAGGCGGCTACACCTTC
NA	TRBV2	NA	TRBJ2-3	CASSEILLGMTDTQYF	TGTGCCAGCAGTGAAATTTTACTAGGTATGACAGATACGCAGTATTTT
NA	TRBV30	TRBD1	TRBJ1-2	CAWSLQGAGGYTF	TGTGCCTGGAGTTTGCAGGGGGCGGGCGGCTACACCTTC
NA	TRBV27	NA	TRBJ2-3	CASSLSRGADTQYF	TGTGCCAGCAGTTTAAGCAGGGGTGCAGATACGCAGTATTTT
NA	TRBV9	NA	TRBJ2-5	CASSVGQQETQYF	TGTGCCAGCAGCGTGGGGCAGCAAGAGACCCAGTACTTC
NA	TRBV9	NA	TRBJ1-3	CASSPRIGSGNTIYF	TGTGCCAGCAGCCCAAGGATCGGGTCTGGAAACACCATATATTTT
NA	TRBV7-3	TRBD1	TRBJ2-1	CASSLTGLVYNEQFF	TGTGCCAGCAGCTTGACAGGGCTAGTCTACAATGAGCAGTTCTTC
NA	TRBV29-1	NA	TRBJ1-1	CSVQQGENTEAFF	TGCAGCGTGCAACAGGGTGAGAACACTGAAGCTTTCTTT
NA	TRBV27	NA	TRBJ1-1	CASSLRTPLPGLNTEAFF	TGTGCCAGCAGTCTTCGAACCCCCCTACCAGGGCTGAACACTGAAGCTTTCTTT
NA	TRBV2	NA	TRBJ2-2	CASMYGSNTGELFF	TGTGCCAGCATGTACGGTTCGAACACCGGGGAGCTGTTTTTT
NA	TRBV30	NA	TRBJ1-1	CAWSHQVNTEAFF	TGTGCCTGGAGTCACCAGGTGAACACTGAAGCTTTCTTT
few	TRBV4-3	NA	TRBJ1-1	CASSQDSINTEAFF	TGCGCCAGCAGCCAAGATTCTATCAACACTGAAGCTTTCTTT
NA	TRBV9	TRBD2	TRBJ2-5	CASSVVGGGAEETQYF	TGTGCCAGCAGCGTAGTCGGCGGGGGGGCCGAAGAGACCCAGTACTTC
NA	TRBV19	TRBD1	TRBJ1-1	CASRWTGGDTEAFF	TGTGCCAGTAGGTGGACAGGGGGGGACACTGAAGCTTTCTTT
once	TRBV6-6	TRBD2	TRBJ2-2	CASTSGGTNTGELFF	TGTGCCAGCACTAGCGGGGGGACCAACACCGGGGAGCTGTTTTTT
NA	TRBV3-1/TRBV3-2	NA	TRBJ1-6	CASSQYQGNYNSPLHF	TGTGCCAGCAGCCAATACCAGGGCAACTATAATTCACCCCTCCACTTT